Here is one TCR beta chain with its context. Enrolled through a virtual design, the participants were between about 18 and 100 years of age and came from 24 US areas. Assignment of participants to cohorts was predicated upon participant-reported clinical history. Assay: immunoSEQ multiplex PCR; the TCRdb copy retains only in-frame clones and omits some. This table holds 250,000 to 350,000 clones, 85% to 90% found once. Per germline, CDR1 SEHNR and CDR2 FQNEAQ (reference sequence). J lost 3 bases, V lost 1 base, and 10 bases had no gene match. The CDR3 is 17 amino acids. This sample was included in a study of blood T cell repertoires in COVID-19. In the study overall: Samples of COVID-19 (acute and convalescent) were obtained from the United States, Italy and Spain. T cells, B-cell-depleted T cells, or PBMCs provided the cDNA or gDNA that served as material.

The source material was PBMCs or T cells enriched from blood (not recorded which). The V and J genes are TRBV7-9 and TRBJ1-2; 8 bases match TRBD1. The receptor's source is a woman between 18 and 29 years old with acute COVID-19. DNA of the CDR3: TGTGCCAGCAGCTTAGGACAGGGGTTGGGGACGGACTATGGCTACACCTTC. It encodes CASSLGQGLGTDYGYTF.